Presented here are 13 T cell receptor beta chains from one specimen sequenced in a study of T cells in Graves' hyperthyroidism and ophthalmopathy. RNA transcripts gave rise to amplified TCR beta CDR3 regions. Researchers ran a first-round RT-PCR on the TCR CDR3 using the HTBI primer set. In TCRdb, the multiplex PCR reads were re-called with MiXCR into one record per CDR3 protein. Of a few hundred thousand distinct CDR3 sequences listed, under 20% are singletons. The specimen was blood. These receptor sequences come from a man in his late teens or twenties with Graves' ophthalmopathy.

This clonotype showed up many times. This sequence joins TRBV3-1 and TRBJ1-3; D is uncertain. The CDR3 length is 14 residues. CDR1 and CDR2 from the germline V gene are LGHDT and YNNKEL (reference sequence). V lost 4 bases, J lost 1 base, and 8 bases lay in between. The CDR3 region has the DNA TGTGCCAGCAGCCCTCCGGGGTCTGGAAACACCATATATTTT. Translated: CASSPPGSGNTIYF.

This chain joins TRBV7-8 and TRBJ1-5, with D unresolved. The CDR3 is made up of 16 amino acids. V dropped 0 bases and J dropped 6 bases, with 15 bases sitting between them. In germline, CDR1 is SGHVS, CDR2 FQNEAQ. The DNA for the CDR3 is TGTGCCAGCAGCTTAGCGCTAGGCTCCCACGGTCAGCCCCAGCATTTT. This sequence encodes CASSLALGSHGQPQHF.

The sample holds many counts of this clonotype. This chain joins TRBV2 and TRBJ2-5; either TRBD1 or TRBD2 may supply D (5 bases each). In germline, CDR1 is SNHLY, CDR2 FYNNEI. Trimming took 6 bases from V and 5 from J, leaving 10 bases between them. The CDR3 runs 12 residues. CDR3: CASRSGPETQYF. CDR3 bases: TGTGCCAGCAGGTCGGGGCCGGAGACCCAGTACTTC.

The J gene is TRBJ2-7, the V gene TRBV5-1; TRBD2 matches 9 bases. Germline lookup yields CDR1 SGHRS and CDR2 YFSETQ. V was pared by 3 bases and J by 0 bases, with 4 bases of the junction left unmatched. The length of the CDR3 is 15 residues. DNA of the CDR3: TGCGCCAGCAGCTCGACTAGCGGCACCTCCTACGAGCAGTACTTC. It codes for CASSSTSGTSYEQYF.

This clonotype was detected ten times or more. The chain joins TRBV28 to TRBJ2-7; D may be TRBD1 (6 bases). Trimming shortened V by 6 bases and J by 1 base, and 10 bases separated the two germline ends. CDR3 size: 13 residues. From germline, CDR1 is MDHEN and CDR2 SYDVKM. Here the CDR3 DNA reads TGTGCCAGCAGACTTGGACAGTCCTACGAGCAGTACTTC. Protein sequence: CASRLGQSYEQYF. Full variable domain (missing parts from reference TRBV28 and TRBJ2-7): DVKVTQSSRYLVKRTGEKVFLECVQDMDHENMFWYRQDPGLGLRLIYFSYDVKMKEKGDIPEGYSVSREKKERFSLILESASTNQTSMYLCASRLGQSYEQYFGPGTRLTVT.

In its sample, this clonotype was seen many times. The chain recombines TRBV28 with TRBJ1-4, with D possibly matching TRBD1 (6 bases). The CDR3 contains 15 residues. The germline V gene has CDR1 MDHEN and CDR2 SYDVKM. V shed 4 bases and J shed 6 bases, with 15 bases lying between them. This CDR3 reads CASSSPRGGDEKLFF. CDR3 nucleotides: TGTGCCAGCAGTTCCCCGCGAGGGGGGGATGAAAAACTGTTTTTT.

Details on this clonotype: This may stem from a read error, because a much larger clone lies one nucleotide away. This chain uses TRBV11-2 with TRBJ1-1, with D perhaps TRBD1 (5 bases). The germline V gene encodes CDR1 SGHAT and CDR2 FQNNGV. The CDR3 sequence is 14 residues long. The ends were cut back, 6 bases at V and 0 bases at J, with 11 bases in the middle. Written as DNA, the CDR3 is TGTGCCAGCAGGCTAGGAGGGGTGAACACTGAAGCTTTCTTT. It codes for CASRLGGVNTEAFF. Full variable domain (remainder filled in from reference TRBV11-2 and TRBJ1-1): EAGVAQSPRYKIIEKRQSVAFWCNPISGHATLYWYQQILGQGPKLLIQFQNNGVVDDSQLPKDRFSAERLKGVDSTLKIQPAKLEDSAVYLCASRLGGVNTEAFFGQGTRLTVV.

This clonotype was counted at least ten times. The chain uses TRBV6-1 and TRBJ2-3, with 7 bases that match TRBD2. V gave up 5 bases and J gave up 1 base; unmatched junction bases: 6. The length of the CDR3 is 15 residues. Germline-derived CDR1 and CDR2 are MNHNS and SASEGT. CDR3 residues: CASSSSGVGTDTQYF. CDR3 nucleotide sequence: TGTGCCAGCAGTTCGAGCGGGGTGGGCACAGATACGCAGTATTTT.

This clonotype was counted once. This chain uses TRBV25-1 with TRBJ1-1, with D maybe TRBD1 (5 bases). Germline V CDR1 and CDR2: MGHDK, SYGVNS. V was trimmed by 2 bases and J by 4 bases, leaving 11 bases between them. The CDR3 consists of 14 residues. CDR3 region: CASSEQSGSTEAFF. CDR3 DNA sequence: TGTGCCAGCAGTGAACAGTCAGGGAGCACTGAAGCTTTCTTT.

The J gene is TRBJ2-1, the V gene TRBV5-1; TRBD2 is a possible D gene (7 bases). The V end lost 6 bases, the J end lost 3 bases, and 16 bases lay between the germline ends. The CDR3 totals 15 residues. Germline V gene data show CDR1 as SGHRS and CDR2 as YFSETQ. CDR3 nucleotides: TGCGCCAGCATGCCCCTCGGGGGGCTCTACAATGAGCAGTTCTTC. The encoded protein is CASMPLGGLYNEQFF. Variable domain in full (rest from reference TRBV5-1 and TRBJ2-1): KAGVTQTPRYLIKTRGQQVTLSCSPISGHRSVSWYQQTPGQGLQFLFEYFSETQRNKGNFPGRFSGRQFSNSRSEMNVSTLELGDSALYLCASMPLGGLYNEQFFGPGTRLTVL.

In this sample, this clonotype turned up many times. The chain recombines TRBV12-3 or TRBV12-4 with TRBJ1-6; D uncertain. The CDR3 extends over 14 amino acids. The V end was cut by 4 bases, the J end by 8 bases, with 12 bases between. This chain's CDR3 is CASSWTDFDSPLHF. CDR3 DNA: TGTGCCAGCAGTTGGACGGATTTTGATTCACCCCTCCACTTT.

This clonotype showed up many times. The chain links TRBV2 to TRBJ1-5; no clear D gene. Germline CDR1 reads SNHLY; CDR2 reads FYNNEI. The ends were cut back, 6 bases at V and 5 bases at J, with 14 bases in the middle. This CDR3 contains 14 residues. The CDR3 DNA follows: TGTGCCAGCAGAGGTCCGGGAGTCGATCAGCCCCAGCATTTT. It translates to CASRGPGVDQPQHF. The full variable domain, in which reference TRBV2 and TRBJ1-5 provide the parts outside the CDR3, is EPEVTQTPSHQVTQMGQEVILRCVPISNHLYFYWYRQILGQKVEFLVSFYNNEISEKSEIFDDQFSVERPDGSNFTLKIRSTKLEDSAMYFCASRGPGVDQPQHFGDGTRLSIL.

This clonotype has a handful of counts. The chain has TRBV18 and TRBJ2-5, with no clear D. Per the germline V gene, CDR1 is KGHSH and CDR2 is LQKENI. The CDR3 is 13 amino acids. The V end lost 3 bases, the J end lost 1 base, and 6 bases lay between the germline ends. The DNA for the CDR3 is TGTGCCAGCTCACCCTACGTCCAAGAGACCCAGTACTTC. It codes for CASSPYVQETQYF.